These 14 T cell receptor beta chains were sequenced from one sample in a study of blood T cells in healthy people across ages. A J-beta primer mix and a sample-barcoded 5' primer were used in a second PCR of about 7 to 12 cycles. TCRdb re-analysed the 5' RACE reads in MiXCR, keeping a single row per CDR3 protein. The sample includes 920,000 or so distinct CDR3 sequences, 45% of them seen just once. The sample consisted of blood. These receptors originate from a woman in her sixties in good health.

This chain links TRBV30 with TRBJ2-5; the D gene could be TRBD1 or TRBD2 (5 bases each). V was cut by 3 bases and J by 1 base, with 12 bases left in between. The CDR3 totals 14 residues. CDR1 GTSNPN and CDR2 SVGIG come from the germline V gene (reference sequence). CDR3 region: CAWSRGSLQETQYF. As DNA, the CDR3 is TGTGCCTGGAGCCGGGGCAGCCTCCAAGAGACCCAGTACTTC.

The CDR3 loop is CASSDRDGYGYTF. CDR3 sequence (DNA): TGTGCCAGCAGCGACAGGGATGGCTATGGCTACACCTTC. The chain carries TRBV6-5 and TRBJ1-2; the match to TRBD1 covers 7 bases. This CDR3 has 13 amino acids. Looked up from germline, CDR1 is MNHEY and CDR2 is SVGAGI. With 6 bases clipped from V and 4 bases from J, the junction kept 5 bases outside the gene matches.

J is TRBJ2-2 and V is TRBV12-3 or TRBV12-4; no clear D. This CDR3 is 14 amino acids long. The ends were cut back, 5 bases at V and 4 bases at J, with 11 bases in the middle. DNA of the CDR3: TGTGCCAGCAGTAGCCGGGCCACCACCGGGGAGCTGTTTTTT. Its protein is CASSSRATTGELFF.

CDR3 protein: CASSSRTRVYNEQFF. DNA of the CDR3: TGTGCCAGCAGCTCTCGGACCAGGGTCTACAATGAGCAGTTCTTC. The rearrangement joins TRBV7-2 to TRBJ2-1; D possibly corresponds to TRBD1 (5 bases). The CDR3 consists of 15 residues. Germline CDR1 and CDR2: SGHTA and FQGNSA. V was trimmed by 4 bases and J by 3 bases, leaving 13 bases between them.

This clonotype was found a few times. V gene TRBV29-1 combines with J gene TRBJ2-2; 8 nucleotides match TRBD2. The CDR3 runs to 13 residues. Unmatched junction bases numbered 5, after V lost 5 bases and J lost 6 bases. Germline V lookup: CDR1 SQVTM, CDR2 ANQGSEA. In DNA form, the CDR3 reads TGCAGCGTTCTTAGCGGGACCCCCGGGGAGCTGTTTTTT. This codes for CSVLSGTPGELFF.

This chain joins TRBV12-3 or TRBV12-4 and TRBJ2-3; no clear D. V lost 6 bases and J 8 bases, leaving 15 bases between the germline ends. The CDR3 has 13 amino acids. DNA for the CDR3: TGTGCCAGCAGGTCTCACTTTACTCTTACGCAGTATTTT. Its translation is CASRSHFTLTQYF.

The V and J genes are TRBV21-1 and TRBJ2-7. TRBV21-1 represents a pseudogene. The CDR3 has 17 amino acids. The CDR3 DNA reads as TGTGCCAGCAGCAAAGCCACAAAACTTCTCTTAACCTACGAGCAGTACTTC. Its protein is CASSKATKLLLTYEQYF.

This CDR3 reads CATSGVGKADTQYF. CDR3 in DNA: TGTGCCACCAGTGGGGTGGGAAAGGCAGATACGCAGTATTTT. The chain links TRBV15 to TRBJ2-3; D is undetermined. Germline CDR1 and CDR2: LNHNV and YYDKDF (reference sequence). There are 14 residues in the CDR3. The germline V and J ends were trimmed by 6 bases and 4 bases, with 14 bases remaining between them.

The CDR3 DNA follows: TGCAGTGCTAGAGATACCGGGACACCCTCTTTGTCATATGGCTACACCTTC. Encoded protein: CSARDTGTPSLSYGYTF. This chain joins TRBV20-1 and TRBJ1-2, with D perhaps TRBD1 (6 bases). Trimming pared 0 bases from V and 5 bases from J, leaving 22 bases between. The CDR3 is 17 residues long. The germline V gene has CDR1 DFQATT and CDR2 SNEGSKA (reference sequence).

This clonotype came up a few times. CDR3 loop: CSAGGGGNTEAFF. CDR3 DNA: TGCAGCGCAGGGGGTGGCGGGAACACTGAAGCTTTCTTT. This chain links TRBV29-1 with TRBJ1-1; 7 nucleotides align to TRBD1. The germline V gene has CDR1 SQVTM and CDR2 ANQGSEA. CDR3 length: 13 amino acids. The V segment lost 7 bases and the J segment 1 base; nucleotides outside the gene matches: 6.

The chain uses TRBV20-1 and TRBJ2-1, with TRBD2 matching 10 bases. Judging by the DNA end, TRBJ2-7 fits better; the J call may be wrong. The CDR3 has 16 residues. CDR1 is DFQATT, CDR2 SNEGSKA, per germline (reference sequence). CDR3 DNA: TGCAGTGTCGCCTTCGTCAGCGGGAGGGCCGACAATGAGCAGTACTTC. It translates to CSVAFVSGRADNEQYF.

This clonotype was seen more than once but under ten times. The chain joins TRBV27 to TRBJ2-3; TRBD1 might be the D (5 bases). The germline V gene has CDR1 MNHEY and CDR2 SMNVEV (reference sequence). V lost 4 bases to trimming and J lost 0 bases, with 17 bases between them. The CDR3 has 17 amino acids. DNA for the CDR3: TGTGCCAGCAGTTCTCGCCGACAGAGCTCTAGCACAGATACGCAGTATTTT. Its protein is CASSSRRQSSSTDTQYF.

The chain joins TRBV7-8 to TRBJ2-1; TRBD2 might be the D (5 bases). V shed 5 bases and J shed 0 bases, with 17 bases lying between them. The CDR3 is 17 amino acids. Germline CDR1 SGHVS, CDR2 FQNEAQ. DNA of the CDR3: TGTGCCAGCAGCGACCCTAGGACTGGAAGCTCCTACAATGAGCAGTTCTTC. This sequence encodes CASSDPRTGSSYNEQFF. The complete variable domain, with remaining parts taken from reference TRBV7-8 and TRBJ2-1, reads GAGVSQSPRYKVAKRGQDVALRCDPISGHVSLFWYQQALGQGPEFLTYFQNEAQLDKSGLPSDRFFAERPEGSVSTLKIQRTQQEDSAVYLCASSDPRTGSSYNEQFFGPGTRLTVL.

The CDR3 loop is CASSLGNPGLVPNTGELFF. The CDR3 region has the DNA TGTGCCAGCAGCCTGGGGAATCCGGGACTAGTCCCGAACACCGGGGAGCTGTTTTTT. This chain uses TRBV5-6 with TRBJ2-2; TRBD2 aligns across 8 bases. From germline, CDR1 is SGHDT and CDR2 YYEEEE. The V and J ends lost 4 bases and 0 bases, in that order; junction bases with no gene match: 14. This CDR3 has 19 amino acids.